This entry describes one T cell receptor (beta chain). The antigen is not known. This record belongs to a study of Graves' ophthalmopathy and Graves' hyperthyroidism. Findings and limits, study-wide: The model achieved under 71% sensitivity and over 72% specificity for ophthalmopathy progression.

The study amplified TCR beta CDR3 regions using RNA transcripts. HTBI-primed first-round RT-PCR preceded second-round multiplex PCR. Via MiXCR, TCRdb re-called the multiplex PCR reads, giving one row per CDR3 protein. Altogether around 1,200,000 distinct CDR3 sequences are present, 35% to 40% being singletons, with the ten largest covering over 8.5%. Newly diagnosed, the hyperthyroidism patients had under 2 months' duration and were aged 18 to 65. Clinicians diagnosed using symptoms, serum thyroxine, TRAb, thyroid ultrasound and orbital computed tomography. The CDR3 is 15 amino acids. Germline loops: CDR1 KGHDR, CDR2 SFDVKD. Trimming at V came to 5 bases and at J to 1 base, leaving 6 bases not matched to a gene.

The genes are TRBV24-1 and TRBJ2-5, with TRBD1 matching over 7 bases. The receptor was derived from an adult man with Graves' hyperthyroidism. Sample: peripheral blood or thyroid tissue (not recorded which). The CDR3 reads CATSAKGGLQETQYF. In DNA, the CDR3 is TGTGCCACCAGTGCCAAAGGGGGCCTCCAAGAGACCCAGTACTTC.